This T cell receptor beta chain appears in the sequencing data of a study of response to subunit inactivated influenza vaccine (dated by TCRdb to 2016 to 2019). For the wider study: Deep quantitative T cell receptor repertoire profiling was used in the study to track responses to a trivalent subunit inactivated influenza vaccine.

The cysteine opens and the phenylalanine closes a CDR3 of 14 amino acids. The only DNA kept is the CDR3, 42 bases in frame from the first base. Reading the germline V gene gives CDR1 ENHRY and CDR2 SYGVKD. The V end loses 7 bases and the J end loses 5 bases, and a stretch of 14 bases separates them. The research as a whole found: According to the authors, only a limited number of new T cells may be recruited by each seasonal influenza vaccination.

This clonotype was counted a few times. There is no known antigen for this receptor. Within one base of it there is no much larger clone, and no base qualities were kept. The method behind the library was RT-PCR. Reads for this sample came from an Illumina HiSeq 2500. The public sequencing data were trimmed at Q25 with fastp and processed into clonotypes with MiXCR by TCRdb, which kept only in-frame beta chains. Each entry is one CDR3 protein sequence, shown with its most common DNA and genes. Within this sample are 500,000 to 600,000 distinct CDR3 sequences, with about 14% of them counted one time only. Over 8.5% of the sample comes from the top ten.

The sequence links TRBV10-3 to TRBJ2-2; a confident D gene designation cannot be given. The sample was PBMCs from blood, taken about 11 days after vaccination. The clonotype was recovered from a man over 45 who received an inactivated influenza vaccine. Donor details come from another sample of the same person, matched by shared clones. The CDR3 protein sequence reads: CAITSGTTTGELFF. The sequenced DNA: TGTGCCATCACGAGTGGTACGACGACCGGGGAGCTGTTTTTT.